Shown below are 9 T cell receptor beta chains from a single sample sequenced in a study of blood T cell repertoires in COVID-19. Profiled with immunoSEQ multiplex PCR; TCRdb holds only in-frame clones, not every one. Found here are tens of thousands of clones, around 86% of them singletons; the top ten hold 4.5% to 5.5%. Sequenced input: peripheral blood. These receptors were taken from a man between 40 and 49 years old with acute or convalescent COVID-19.

The V gene is TRBV7-6, the J gene TRBJ1-4; D might be TRBD1 (5 bases). Germline CDR1 reads SGHVS; CDR2 reads FNYEAQ. V was pared by 5 bases and J by 0 bases, with 19 bases between. The CDR3 loop spans 18 amino acids. The CDR3 bases are TGTGCCAGCAGCCCTCGTTTTGGGGGGACGGCAACTAATGAAAAACTGTTTTTT. Its protein is CASSPRFGGTATNEKLFF.

The CDR3 bases are TGTGCCAGCAGCACGGGATCTTACGAGCAGTACTTC. It yields the protein CASSTGSYEQYF. The chain couples TRBV7-9 to TRBJ2-7, with D perhaps TRBD2 (5 bases). From germline, CDR1 is SEHNR and CDR2 FQNEAQ (reference sequence). The CDR3 runs 12 residues. The germline V and J ends were trimmed by 5 bases and 4 bases, with 9 bases remaining between them.

J is TRBJ2-6 and V is TRBV5-1; D not resolved. From germline, CDR1 is SGHRS and CDR2 YFSETQ. V lost 2 bases, J lost 1 base, and 7 bases lay in between. CDR3 size: 15 residues. CDR3 DNA sequence: TGCGCCAGCAGCTTCGACTCTTCTGGGGCCAACGTCCTGACTTTC. It translates to CASSFDSSGANVLTF.

V gene TRBV3-1 (or the pseudogene TRBV3-2) combines with J gene TRBJ2-4, with 7 bases aligning to TRBD1. The germline V gene encodes CDR1 LGHDT and CDR2 YNNKEL (reference sequence). The trim removed 1 base at V and 3 bases at J, leaving 12 bases unmatched. This CDR3 is 18 amino acids long. CDR3 nucleotides: TGTGCCAGCAGCCAAGGGGGGCTCTTACAGGGGAGCAAAAACATTCAGTACTTC. Translation gives CASSQGGLLQGSKNIQYF.

The chain joins TRBV12-3 or TRBV12-4 to TRBJ1-2; D remains unclear. Trimming stripped 5 bases from V and 5 bases from J, with 12 bases between. The CDR3 runs to 13 residues. The CDR3 DNA follows: TGTGCCAGCAGTAGGAGGGCTGAATATGGCTACACCTTC. Translating gives CASSRRAEYGYTF.

This clone showed up just a few times. The chain links TRBV3-1 (or the pseudogene TRBV3-2) to TRBJ2-7; D is perhaps TRBD1 (6 bases). This CDR3 region has 17 residues. Trimming stripped 3 bases from V and 7 bases from J, with 25 bases between. CDR1 and CDR2 from the germline V gene are LGHDT and YNNKEL (reference sequence). The CDR3 coding sequence is TGTGCCAGCAGCCACCCGTTTCAGGGGCCGGGCACGGGGGAGCAGTACTTC. Its translation is CASSHPFQGPGTGEQYF.

The chain is built from TRBV3-1 (or the pseudogene TRBV3-2) and TRBJ2-3, with TRBD1 matching over 8 bases. This CDR3 has 17 amino acids. In germline, CDR1 is LGHDT, CDR2 YNNKEL (reference sequence). The junction had 11 bases not matched to a gene; V was cut back by 1 base and J by 5 bases. The CDR3 DNA reads TGTGCCAGCAGCCAAGTCCGCAGGGGGCTGCGCGAAGATACGCAGTATTTT. It specifies CASSQVRRGLREDTQYF.

The chain couples TRBV5-1 to TRBJ2-5; 10 bases fit TRBD1. The CDR3 has 14 residues. Germline V gene sequence: CDR1 SGHRS, CDR2 YFSETQ. With 4 bases clipped from V and 2 bases from J, the junction kept 2 bases outside the gene matches. The CDR3 sequence: CASSRDRGQETQYF. The CDR3 nucleotides are TGCGCCAGCAGCCGGGACAGGGGACAAGAGACCCAGTACTTC.

The V call is TRBV5-6, the J call TRBJ1-2; no clear D gene. V lost 7 bases to trimming and J lost 4 bases, with 17 bases between them. The length of the CDR3 is 14 residues. Germline V lookup: CDR1 SGHDT, CDR2 YYEEEE. The CDR3 loop reads CASRIGLQSYGYTF. CDR3 DNA sequence: TGTGCCAGCCGCATAGGATTACAGAGCTATGGCTACACCTTC.